A single T cell receptor (beta chain) is shown here with its context. Trimming at V came to 3 bases and at J to 6 bases, leaving 7 bases not matched to a gene. The CDR3 consists of 14 residues. Per the germline V gene, CDR1 is MGHRA and CDR2 is YSYEKL. As handled by the study authors: From reference gene primer amplification, estimates of nucleated cell counts were derived. Generated by immunoSEQ multiplex PCR, the TCRdb table keeps only in-frame clones and is missing some. V, J and clone size derive from that table, while D and trimming were established from the DNA sequence. This table holds some 200,000 clones, 86% found once. These data come from a study of blood T cell repertoires in COVID-19. At the level of the study: Samples of COVID-19 (acute and convalescent) were obtained from the United States, Italy and Spain. T cells, B-cell-depleted T cells, or PBMCs provided the cDNA or gDNA that served as material.

This clonotype was sampled from a woman in her forties or fifties with acute or convalescent COVID-19. What was sequenced was peripheral blood. V usage is TRBV4-1 and J usage is TRBJ1-2; 7 bases align to TRBD1. The CDR3 is CASSQEDRVDGYTF. DNA for the CDR3: TGCGCCAGCAGCCAGGAAGACAGGGTAGATGGCTACACCTTC.